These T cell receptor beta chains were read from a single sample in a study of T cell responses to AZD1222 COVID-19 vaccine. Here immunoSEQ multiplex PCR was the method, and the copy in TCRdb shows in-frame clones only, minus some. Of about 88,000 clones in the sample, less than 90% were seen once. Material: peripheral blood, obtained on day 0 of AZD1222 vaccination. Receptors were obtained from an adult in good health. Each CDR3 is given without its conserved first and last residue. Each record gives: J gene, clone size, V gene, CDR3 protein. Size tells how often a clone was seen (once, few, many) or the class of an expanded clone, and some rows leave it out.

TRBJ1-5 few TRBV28 ASSIYRAPGQPQH
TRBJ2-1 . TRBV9 ASSALFTMRGAYNEQF
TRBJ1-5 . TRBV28 ASSPTTGGMDQPQH
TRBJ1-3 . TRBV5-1 ASRARGGGNTIY
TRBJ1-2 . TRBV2 ASWGSAGINYGYT
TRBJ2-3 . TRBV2 ASRLRRGTDTQY
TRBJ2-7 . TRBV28 ASSFASGGTYEQY
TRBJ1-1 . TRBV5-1 ASSLGEGGIKAF
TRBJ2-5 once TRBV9 ASSGTSPETQY
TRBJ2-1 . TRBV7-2 ASKNGGSSYNEQF
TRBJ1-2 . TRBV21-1 ASSKGVGVDYGYT
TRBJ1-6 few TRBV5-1 ASSLGVVGSPLH
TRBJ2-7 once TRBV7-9 ASSFSGGAGEQY
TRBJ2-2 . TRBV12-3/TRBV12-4 ASSYGGTGELF
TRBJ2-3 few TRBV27 ASSSGGLGTQY
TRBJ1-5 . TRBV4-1 ASSQRSPDNQPQH
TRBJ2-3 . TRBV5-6 ASNSGELLADTQY
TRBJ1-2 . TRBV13 ASSVQGTNYGYT
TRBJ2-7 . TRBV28 ASRLDDTHEQY
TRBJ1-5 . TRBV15 ATSGDRGYGNQPQH
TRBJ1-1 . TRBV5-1 ASSFDKNTEAF
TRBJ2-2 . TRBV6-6 ASSYSLAGSPGELF
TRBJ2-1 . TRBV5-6 ASSQIWGDEQF
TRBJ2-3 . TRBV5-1 ASSPGTGGRPDTQY
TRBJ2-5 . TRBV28 ASSLLRDSLQETQY
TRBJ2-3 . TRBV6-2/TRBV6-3 ASSPLAGAAGTQY
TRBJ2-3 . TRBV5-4 ASSFRDLTDTQY
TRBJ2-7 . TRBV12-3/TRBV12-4 ASSLRFQNEQY
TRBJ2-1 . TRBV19 ASSPSRGDYNEQF
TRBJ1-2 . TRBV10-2 ASSVAPTDHYGYT
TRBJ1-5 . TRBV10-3 AISDGVHQPQH
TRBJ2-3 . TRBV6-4 ASSGGGETDTQY
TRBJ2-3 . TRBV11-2 ASSRGAGGDTDTQY
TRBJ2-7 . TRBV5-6 ASSLGGLAGVIYEQY
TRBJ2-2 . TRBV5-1 ASSIQGNTGELF
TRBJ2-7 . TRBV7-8 ASSLGDRGEQY
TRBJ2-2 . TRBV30 AWGPTSATGELF
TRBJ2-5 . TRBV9 ASSPQQGIGETQY
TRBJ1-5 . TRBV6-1 ASSEAGGNQPQH
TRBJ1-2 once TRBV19 ASRPPTGQYRNYGYT
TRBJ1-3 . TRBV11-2 ASSGRSAGDTIY
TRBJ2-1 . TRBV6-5 ASSLSGEYNEQF
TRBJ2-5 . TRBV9 ASSVKDRETQY
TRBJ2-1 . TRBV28 ASRSLALQF
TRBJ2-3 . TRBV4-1 ASSQSDGMHTDTQY
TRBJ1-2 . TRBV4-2 ASSQSLGALEGYT
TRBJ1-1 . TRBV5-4 ASSSQGVNTEAF
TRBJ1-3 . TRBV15 ATSRDLTTTGNTIY